The rows below give T cell receptor beta chains drawn from one sample of a study of T cell responses to AZD1222 COVID-19 vaccine. Generated by immunoSEQ multiplex PCR, the TCRdb table keeps only in-frame clones and is missing some. The data hold about 120,000 clones, with 80% to 90% observed a single time. This specimen was peripheral blood, taken on day 0 of MenACWY control vaccination. These receptors all stem from an adult in good health. Each CDR3 is given with its conserved first and last residue. The order of the fields is J gene, D gene, clone size, V gene, CDR3 DNA, CDR3 protein. The D gene is left open where the match is weak. A clone size is listed for some rows: how often the clone was seen (once, few, many), or a class if it is expanded.

>TRBJ2-7|-|-|TRBV2
TGTGCCAGCAACTTGGAACAGGGCAACTACGAGCAGTACTTC
CASNLEQGNYEQYF
>TRBJ2-3|-|-|TRBV10-3
TGTGCCATCAGTGGGGGATCGGGAGTGGGCACAGATACGCAGTATTTT
CAISGGSGVGTDTQYF
>TRBJ2-1|-|-|TRBV7-3
TGTGCCAGCAGCTTAACCCCGGGACTGAACAATGAGCAGTTCTTC
CASSLTPGLNNEQFF
>TRBJ1-3|TRBD1|-|TRBV7-9
TGTGCCAGCAGGCTGGACAGGGTTTCGCCTGGAAACACCATATATTTT
CASRLDRVSPGNTIYF
>TRBJ2-5|TRBD2|-|TRBV5-1
TGCGCCAGCAGCTCACGGGAGGGTAACCAAGAGACCCAGTACTTC
CASSSREGNQETQYF
>TRBJ1-1|TRBD1|-|TRBV5-4
TGTGCCAGCAGGCCGGACAGGGGCTCTATGAACACTGAAGCTTTCTTT
CASRPDRGSMNTEAFF
>TRBJ1-1|-|-|TRBV23-1
TGCGCCAGCAGTCCGGAGATTGACATGAACACTGAAGCTTTCTTT
CASSPEIDMNTEAFF
>TRBJ1-3|TRBD1|-|TRBV6-5
TGTGCCAGCAGCCGGGACAGGGGTGCTGGAAACACCATATATTTT
CASSRDRGAGNTIYF
>TRBJ1-3|-|-|TRBV10-3
TGTGCCATCAGTGAGTCCAGGGGAAGTACCATATATTTT
CAISESRGSTIYF
>TRBJ1-1|-|-|TRBV5-1
TGCGCCAGCAGCTTGGTGCAGGGTGGCACTGAAGCTTTCTTT
CASSLVQGGTEAFF
>TRBJ2-3|-|-|TRBV24-1
TGTGCCACCCGGTCCGGGGGCAAGACCACAGATACGCAGTATTTT
CATRSGGKTTDTQYF
>TRBJ2-3|TRBD2|-|TRBV19
TGTGCCAGTAGTGGACTGGGACTAGCGGGAGGGCGGACAGATACGCAGTATTTT
CASSGLGLAGGRTDTQYF
>TRBJ2-1|TRBD1|-|TRBV24-1
TGTGCCACCAGGACCAAACGGGACAGTTTTTCCTACAATGAGCAATTCTTC
CATRTKRDSFSYNEQFF
>TRBJ1-4|TRBD1|-|TRBV3-1/TRBV3-2
TGTGCCAGCAGCCAAAGGACAGGCGCTAATGAAAAACTGTTTTTT
CASSQRTGANEKLFF
>TRBJ2-1|-|-|TRBV9
TGTGCCAGCAGCCTGGGAGAATACAATGAGCAGTTCTTC
CASSLGEYNEQFF
>TRBJ2-1|-|-|TRBV7-2
TGTGCCAGCAGCTTAACGGGATATGAGCAGTTCTTC
CASSLTGYEQFF
>TRBJ2-2|-|few|TRBV6-5
TGTGCCAGCGCCTCGGGGCCCAGTACCGGGGAGCTGTTTTTT
CASASGPSTGELFF
>TRBJ2-5|TRBD1|-|TRBV5-4
TGTGCCAGCAGCTCGACAGGGAAAGAGACCCAGTACTTC
CASSSTGKETQYF
>TRBJ1-1|-|-|TRBV25-1
TGTGCCAGCAGTGACAGGAACACTGAAGCTTTCTTT
CASSDRNTEAFF
>TRBJ2-1|TRBD1|once|TRBV7-9
TGTGCCAGCAGCTTTGCGACAGGGTTTATCCCAAATGAGCAGTTCTTC
CASSFATGFIPNEQFF
>TRBJ2-2|-|-|TRBV5-6
TGTGCCAGCAGCGGGTTGACGGGGAACACCGGGGAGCTGTTTTTT
CASSGLTGNTGELFF
>TRBJ1-5|-|-|TRBV27
TGTGCCAGCAAAGGAGCAGTCTCGAAGGCCCAGCATTTT
CASKGAVSKAQHF
>TRBJ1-1|TRBD1|-|TRBV12-3/TRBV12-4
TGTGCCAGCATCTCGACAGGGCCCACTGAAGCTTTCTTT
CASISTGPTEAFF
>TRBJ1-3|TRBD1|-|TRBV6-5
TGTGCCAGCAGTTACTCCGGCAGGGGGCTTGGAAACACCATATATTTT
CASSYSGRGLGNTIYF
>TRBJ1-2|-|-|TRBV6-6
TGTGCCGGAACAGCCCAGGAGGACTATGGCTACACCTTC
CAGTAQEDYGYTF
>TRBJ2-1|TRBD1|-|TRBV5-4
TGTGCCAGCAGTTTGGACAGGGGGCCCGTAAATGAGCAGTTCTTC
CASSLDRGPVNEQFF
>TRBJ2-2|-|once|TRBV30
TGTGCCTGGAGTGACCGAGTGGAGCTGTTTTTT
CAWSDRVELFF
>TRBJ2-3|TRBD2|-|TRBV29-1
TGCAGCGTTTCAGCGGGAGAGAGCACAGATACGCAGTATTTT
CSVSAGESTDTQYF
>TRBJ2-5|TRBD2|-|TRBV7-2
TGTGCCAGCAGCTTAGTAGGGACTAGCGGAAAAGAGACCCAGTACTTC
CASSLVGTSGKETQYF
>TRBJ2-7|-|-|TRBV7-9
TGTGCCAGCAGCTTAGTAACAGCCGAGCAGTACTTC
CASSLVTAEQYF
>TRBJ2-7|TRBD1|-|TRBV5-1
TGCGCCAGCAGTTTGCAGGGGGCCGAAGAGCAGTACTTC
CASSLQGAEEQYF
>TRBJ1-1|-|-|TRBV6-5
TGTGCCAGCAGTTACTCCCTAGCAGGTGAAGCTTTCTTT
CASSYSLAGEAFF
>TRBJ2-3|TRBD1|-|TRBV19
TGTGCCAGTAGACCAGGGGGTACAGATACGCAGTATTTT
CASRPGGTDTQYF
>TRBJ2-1|-|-|TRBV19
TGTGCCAGTCGAAGGAGCAGATATGATTTCTACAATGAGCAGTTCTTC
CASRRSRYDFYNEQFF
>TRBJ1-3|-|once|TRBV6-5
TGTGCCAGCATCGGGCGCTCTGGAAACACCATATATTTT
CASIGRSGNTIYF
>TRBJ2-7|-|-|TRBV7-9
TGTGCCAGCAGCACGGTTGGGGGGCCAGACCTCTACGAGCAGTACTTC
CASSTVGGPDLYEQYF
>TRBJ2-7|-|-|TRBV7-8
TGTGCCAGCAGCACCCGGACCGCCACCTACGAGCAGTACTTC
CASSTRTATYEQYF
>TRBJ1-6|-|-|TRBV11-2
TGTGCCAGCAGCTTTATGGGACGCCTCCACTTT
CASSFMGRLHF
>TRBJ2-5|-|-|TRBV7-2
TGTGCCAGCAGCTTAACAGGCGGACAAGAGACCCAGTACTTC
CASSLTGGQETQYF
>TRBJ1-1|TRBD1|-|TRBV10-2
TGCGCCAGCAGCACAACAGGGGGAAGTACTGAAGCTTTCTTT
CASSTTGGSTEAFF
>TRBJ2-5|TRBD2|-|TRBV7-9
TGTGCCAGCAGCTTAGCTGGACTAGAAGAGACCCAGTACTTC
CASSLAGLEETQYF
>TRBJ1-3|-|-|TRBV11-2
TGTGCCAGCAGCCCAGACAGCCTCTCTGGAAACACCATATATTTT
CASSPDSLSGNTIYF
>TRBJ1-5|-|-|TRBV10-3
TGTGCCATCAGCCGGTCCGGGACGGTAAATCAGCCCCAGCATTTT
CAISRSGTVNQPQHF
>TRBJ2-1|-|-|TRBV3-1/TRBV3-2
TGTGCCAGCAGCCAAGGGGGGGCTGCGAGCTCCTACAATGAGCAGTTCTTC
CASSQGGAASSYNEQFF
>TRBJ1-1|-|-|TRBV4-1
TGCGCCAGCAGCCAACTCCGGGCACATAATGCTTTCTTT
CASSQLRAHNAFF
>TRBJ2-7|TRBD1|-|TRBV20-1
TGCAGTGCTAGTAACGTGGGCACAGGGGGTCCCTACGAGCAGTACTTC
CSASNVGTGGPYEQYF
>TRBJ1-2|-|-|TRBV11-2
TGTGCCAGCAGCACCACAGGCATCTATGGCTACACCTTC
CASSTTGIYGYTF
>TRBJ2-3|TRBD2|-|TRBV5-1
TGCGCCAGCAGCTTGCGGGGACTAGCGGGAACAGATACGCAGTATTTT
CASSLRGLAGTDTQYF
>TRBJ2-4|TRBD1|-|TRBV11-3
TGTGCCAGCAGCGCGGAGGGACAGGGGTCCGGCTTTGAGTACTTC
CASSAEGQGSGFEYF
>TRBJ2-7|-|-|TRBV11-3
TGTGCCAGCAGCTTACGGGTTCGTGGCTATATAGACGAGCAGTACTTC
CASSLRVRGYIDEQYF
>TRBJ1-1|-|-|TRBV4-1
TGCGCCAGCAGCCAAGGACTTCTTGGGGCGGCAGGGATGAACACTGAAGCTTTCTTT
CASSQGLLGAAGMNTEAFF
>TRBJ1-3|-|-|TRBV30
TGTGCCTGGACGCATCCTCTACTCTCTGGAAACACCATATATTTT
CAWTHPLLSGNTIYF
>TRBJ1-3|TRBD1|-|TRBV11-3
TGTGCCAGCAGCCCACAGGGGTTCGGAAACACCATATATTTT
CASSPQGFGNTIYF
>TRBJ2-1|-|-|TRBV7-2
TGTGCCAGCAGCGAAGTTCGACAGTCCTCGGGCGTTGAGCAGTTCTTC
CASSEVRQSSGVEQFF
>TRBJ1-2|-|-|TRBV4-1
TGCGCCAGCAGCCAAGCAGCCCGGTCTAACTATGGCTACACCTTC
CASSQAARSNYGYTF
>TRBJ1-1|-|-|TRBV2
TGTGCCAGCAGATCGGGACTCAAGAACACTGAAGCTTTCTTT
CASRSGLKNTEAFF
>TRBJ2-1|TRBD2|-|TRBV13
TGTGCCAGCAGCTTCCTTTTAGCGGGGGAGCTTTACAATGAGCAGTTCTTC
CASSFLLAGELYNEQFF
>TRBJ2-1|TRBD2|-|TRBV29-1
TGCAGCGTGGACGGACTAGCGGGACCTGAGCAGTTCTTC
CSVDGLAGPEQFF